A selection of T cell receptor beta chains follows, all from one sample in a study of Graves' ophthalmopathy and Graves' hyperthyroidism. TCRdb itself ran the multiplex PCR reads through MiXCR, one entry per CDR3 protein. The table shows about 740,000 distinct CDR3 sequences, with 40% occurring only once. Input material: peripheral blood. These receptor sequences come from an adult man with Graves' ophthalmopathy. The CDR3 runs from the conserved cysteine through the conserved F or W. Fields, in order: clone size, V gene, D gene, J gene, CDR3 protein, CDR3 DNA. A D gene is named only where the DNA matches it firmly. A row's size may be missing; if present it is once, few, many or a size class.

clone_size: few
v_call: TRBV19
d_call: .
j_call: TRBJ1-2
cdr3_aa: CASSILRAGKNYGYTF
cdr3_nt: TGTGCCAGTAGTATACTTAGGGCAGGAAAAAACTATGGCTACACCTTC

clone_size: many
v_call: TRBV7-3
d_call: .
j_call: TRBJ1-1
cdr3_aa: CASSPSGVGMNTEAFF
cdr3_nt: TGTGCCAGCAGTCCCTCGGGGGTGGGGATGAACACTGAAGCTTTCTTT

clone_size: .
v_call: TRBV11-2
d_call: TRBD1
j_call: TRBJ2-6
cdr3_aa: CASSSQGARGNVLTF
cdr3_nt: TGTGCCAGCAGCTCCCAGGGGGCGCGGGGCAACGTCCTGACTTTC

clone_size: .
v_call: TRBV10-3
d_call: .
j_call: TRBJ2-5
cdr3_aa: CAISGGVLETQYF
cdr3_nt: TGTGCCATCAGTGGTGGGGTTTTAGAGACCCAGTACTTC

clone_size: many
v_call: TRBV7-2
d_call: .
j_call: TRBJ2-5
cdr3_aa: CASSFQGVTRETQYF
cdr3_nt: TGTGCCAGCAGCTTCCAGGGCGTGACGAGGGAGACCCAGTACTTC

clone_size: few
v_call: TRBV7-9
d_call: .
j_call: TRBJ1-6
cdr3_aa: CASSLMGDRNNSPLHF
cdr3_nt: TGTGCCAGCAGCCTTATGGGAGACAGAAATAATTCACCCCTTCACTTT

clone_size: few
v_call: TRBV12-3/TRBV12-4
d_call: .
j_call: TRBJ1-4
cdr3_aa: CASRQKVVGEKLFF
cdr3_nt: TGTGCCAGCAGGCAGAAGGTTGTAGGGGAAAAACTGTTTTTT

clone_size: .
v_call: TRBV29-1
d_call: .
j_call: TRBJ1-2
cdr3_aa: CSHTLGTHGYTF
cdr3_nt: TGCAGCCATACACTTGGGACCCATGGCTACACCTTC

clone_size: many
v_call: TRBV7-9
d_call: .
j_call: TRBJ2-7
cdr3_aa: CASSSPDSSYEQYF
cdr3_nt: TGTGCCAGCAGCTCACCAGACAGCTCCTACGAGCAGTACTTC

clone_size: .
v_call: TRBV7-8
d_call: TRBD1
j_call: TRBJ1-6
cdr3_aa: CASSLGLGTGQSPLHF
cdr3_nt: TGTGCCAGCAGCTTAGGGCTCGGGACAGGGCAATCACCCCTCCACTTT

clone_size: few
v_call: TRBV2
d_call: TRBD1
j_call: TRBJ2-6
cdr3_aa: CASSEVWDRGGGANVLTF
cdr3_nt: TGTGCCAGCAGTGAAGTTTGGGACAGGGGAGGAGGGGCCAACGTCCTGACTTTC

clone_size: .
v_call: TRBV14
d_call: .
j_call: TRBJ2-5
cdr3_aa: CASSRDISQETQYF
cdr3_nt: TGTGCCAGCAGCCGGGACATTTCCCAAGAGACCCAGTACTTC

clone_size: .
v_call: TRBV7-6
d_call: .
j_call: TRBJ2-7
cdr3_aa: CASRDYGTATSYEQYF
cdr3_nt: TGTGCCAGCAGAGACTATGGGACTGCCACCTCCTACGAGCAGTACTTC

clone_size: many
v_call: TRBV9
d_call: .
j_call: TRBJ1-6
cdr3_aa: CASSPGGYNSPLHF
cdr3_nt: TGTGCCAGCAGCCCGGGGGGGTATAATTCACCCCTCCACTTT

clone_size: .
v_call: TRBV10-3
d_call: .
j_call: TRBJ2-5
cdr3_aa: CASAQVVVETQYF
cdr3_nt: TGTGCCAGCGCACAAGTCGTTGTGGAGACCCAGTACTTC